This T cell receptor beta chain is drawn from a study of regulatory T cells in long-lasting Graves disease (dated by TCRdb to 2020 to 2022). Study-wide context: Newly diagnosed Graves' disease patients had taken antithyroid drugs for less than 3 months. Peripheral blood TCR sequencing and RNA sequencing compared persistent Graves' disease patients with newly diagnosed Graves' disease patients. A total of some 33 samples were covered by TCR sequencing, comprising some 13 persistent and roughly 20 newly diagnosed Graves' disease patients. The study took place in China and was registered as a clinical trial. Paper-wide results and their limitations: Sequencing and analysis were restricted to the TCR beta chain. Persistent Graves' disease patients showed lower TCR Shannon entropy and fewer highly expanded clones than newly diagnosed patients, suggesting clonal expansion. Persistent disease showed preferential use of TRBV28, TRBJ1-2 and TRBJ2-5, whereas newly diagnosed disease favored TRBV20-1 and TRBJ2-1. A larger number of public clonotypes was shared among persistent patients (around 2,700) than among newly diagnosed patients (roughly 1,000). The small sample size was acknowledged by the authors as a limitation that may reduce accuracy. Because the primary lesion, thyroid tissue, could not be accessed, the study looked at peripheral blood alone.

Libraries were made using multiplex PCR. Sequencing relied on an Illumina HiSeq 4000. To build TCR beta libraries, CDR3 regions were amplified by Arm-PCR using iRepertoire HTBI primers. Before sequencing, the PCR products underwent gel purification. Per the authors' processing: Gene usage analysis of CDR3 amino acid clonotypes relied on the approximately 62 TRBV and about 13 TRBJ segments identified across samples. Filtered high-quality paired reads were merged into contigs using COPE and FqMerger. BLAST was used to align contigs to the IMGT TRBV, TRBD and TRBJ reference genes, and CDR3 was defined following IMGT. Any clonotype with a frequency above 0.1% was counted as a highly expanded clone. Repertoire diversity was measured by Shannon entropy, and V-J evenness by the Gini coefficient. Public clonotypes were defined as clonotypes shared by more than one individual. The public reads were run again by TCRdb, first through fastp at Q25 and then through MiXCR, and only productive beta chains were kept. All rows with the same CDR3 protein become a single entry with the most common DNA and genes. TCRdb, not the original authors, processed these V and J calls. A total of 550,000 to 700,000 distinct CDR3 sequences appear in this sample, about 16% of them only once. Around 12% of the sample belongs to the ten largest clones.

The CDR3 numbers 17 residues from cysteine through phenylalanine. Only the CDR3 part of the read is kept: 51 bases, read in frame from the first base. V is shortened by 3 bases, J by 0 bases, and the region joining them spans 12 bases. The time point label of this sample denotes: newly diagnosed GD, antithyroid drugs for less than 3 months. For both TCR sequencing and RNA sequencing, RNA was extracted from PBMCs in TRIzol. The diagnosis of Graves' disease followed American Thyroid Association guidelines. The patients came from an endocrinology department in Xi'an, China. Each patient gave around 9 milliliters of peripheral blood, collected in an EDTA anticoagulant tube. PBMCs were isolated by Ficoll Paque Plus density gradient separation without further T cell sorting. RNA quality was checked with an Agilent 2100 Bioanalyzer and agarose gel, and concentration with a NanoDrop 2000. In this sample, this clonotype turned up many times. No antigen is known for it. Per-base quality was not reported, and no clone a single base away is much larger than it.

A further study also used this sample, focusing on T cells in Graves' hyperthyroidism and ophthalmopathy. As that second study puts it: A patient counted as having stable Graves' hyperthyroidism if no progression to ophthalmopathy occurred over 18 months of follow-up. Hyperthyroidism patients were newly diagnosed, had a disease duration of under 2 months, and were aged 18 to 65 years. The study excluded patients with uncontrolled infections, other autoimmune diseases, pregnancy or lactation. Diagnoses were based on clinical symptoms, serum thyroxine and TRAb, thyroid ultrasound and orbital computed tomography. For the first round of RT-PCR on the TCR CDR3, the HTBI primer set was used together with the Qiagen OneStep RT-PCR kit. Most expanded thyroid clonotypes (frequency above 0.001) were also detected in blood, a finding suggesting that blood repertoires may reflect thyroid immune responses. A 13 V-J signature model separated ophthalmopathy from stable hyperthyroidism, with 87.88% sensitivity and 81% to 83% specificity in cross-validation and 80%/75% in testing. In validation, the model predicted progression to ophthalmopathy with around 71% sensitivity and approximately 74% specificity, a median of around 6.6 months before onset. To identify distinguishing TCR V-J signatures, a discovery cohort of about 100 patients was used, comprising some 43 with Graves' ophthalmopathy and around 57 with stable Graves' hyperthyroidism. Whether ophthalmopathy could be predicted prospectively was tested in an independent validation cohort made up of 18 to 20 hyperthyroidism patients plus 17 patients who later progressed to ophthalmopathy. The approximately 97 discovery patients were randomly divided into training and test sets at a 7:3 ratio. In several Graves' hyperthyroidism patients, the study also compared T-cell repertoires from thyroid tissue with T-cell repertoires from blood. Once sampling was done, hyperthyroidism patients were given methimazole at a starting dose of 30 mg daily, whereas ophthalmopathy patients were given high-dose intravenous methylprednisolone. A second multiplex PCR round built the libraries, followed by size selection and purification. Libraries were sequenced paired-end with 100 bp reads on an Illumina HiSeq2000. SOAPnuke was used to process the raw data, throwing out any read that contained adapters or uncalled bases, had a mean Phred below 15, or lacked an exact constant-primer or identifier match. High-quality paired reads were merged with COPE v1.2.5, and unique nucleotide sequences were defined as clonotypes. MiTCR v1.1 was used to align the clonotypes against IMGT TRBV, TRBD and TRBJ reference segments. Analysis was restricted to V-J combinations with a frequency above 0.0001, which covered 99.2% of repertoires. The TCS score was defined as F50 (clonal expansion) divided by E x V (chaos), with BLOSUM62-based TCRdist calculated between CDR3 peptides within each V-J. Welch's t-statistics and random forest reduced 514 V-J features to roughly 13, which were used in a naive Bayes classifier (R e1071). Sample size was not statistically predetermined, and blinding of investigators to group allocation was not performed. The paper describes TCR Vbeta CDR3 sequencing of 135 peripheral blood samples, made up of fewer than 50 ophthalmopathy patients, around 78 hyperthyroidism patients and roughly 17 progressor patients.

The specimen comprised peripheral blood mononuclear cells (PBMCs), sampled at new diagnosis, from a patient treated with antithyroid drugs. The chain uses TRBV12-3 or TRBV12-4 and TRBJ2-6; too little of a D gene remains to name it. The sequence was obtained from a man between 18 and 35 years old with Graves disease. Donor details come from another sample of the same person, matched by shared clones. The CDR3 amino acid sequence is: CASSFGNFGSGANVLTF. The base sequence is TGTGCCAGCAGTTTTGGTAACTTCGGCTCTGGGGCCAACGTCCTGACTTTC.